These 30 T cell receptor beta chains originate from one sample sequenced in a study of identical twins. TCRdb itself ran the 5' RACE reads through MiXCR, one entry per CDR3 protein. The sample holds some 900,000 distinct CDR3 sequences; more than 9% are singletons and the top ten take 1.5% to 2%. In addition, the sample was reused for a study of yellow fever vaccine responses in identical twins.

The sample taken for sequencing was PBMCs. The receptors here all came from a young woman in good health.

V gene TRBV28 combines with J gene TRBJ2-1; D is perhaps TRBD1 (6 bases). This CDR3 has 15 amino acids. Trimming removed 3 bases from V and 5 bases from J, with 14 bases in between. Germline values: CDR1 MDHEN, CDR2 SYDVKM. For the CDR3, the DNA is TGTGCCAGCAGTTTGTTCCAGGGGTATAACAATGAGCAGTTCTTC. Protein product: CASSLFQGYNNEQFF.

V usage is TRBV20-1 and J usage is TRBJ2-4, with D perhaps TRBD1 or TRBD2 (6 bases each). The CDR3 runs to 15 residues. Trimming pared 0 bases from V and 3 bases from J, leaving 12 bases between. The germline CDR1 and CDR2 sequences are DFQATT and SNEGSKA (reference sequence). The CDR3: CSAREGGTNKNIQYF. CDR3 nucleotide sequence: TGCAGTGCTAGAGAGGGCGGGACAAACAAAAACATTCAGTACTTC.

The chain uses TRBV15 and TRBJ2-3; possibly TRBD1 for D (5 bases). Germline V gene sequence: CDR1 LNHNV, CDR2 YYDKDF (reference sequence). The CDR3 contains 14 residues. Trimming cost V 0 bases and J 3 bases, with 7 bases left between them. The CDR3: CATSREGETDTQYF. CDR3 coding DNA: TGTGCCACCAGCAGAGAAGGGGAAACAGATACGCAGTATTTT.

This clonotype has just a few counts. V and J are TRBV5-1 and TRBJ1-1; weak D call: TRBD1 (6 bases). Germline CDR1 SGHRS, CDR2 YFSETQ. Trimming cost V 4 bases and J 1 base, with 11 bases left between them. The CDR3 loop spans 14 amino acids. The CDR3 sequence is CASSGTTGNTEAFF. The DNA of the CDR3 is TGCGCCAGCAGCGGAACGACAGGGAACACTGAAGCTTTCTTT. The full variable domain, rest sourced from reference TRBV5-1 and TRBJ1-1, is KAGVTQTPRYLIKTRGQQVTLSCSPISGHRSVSWYQQTPGQGLQFLFEYFSETQRNKGNFPGRFSGRQFSNSRSEMNVSTLELGDSALYLCASSGTTGNTEAFFGQGTRLTVV.

This clonotype occurred a few times. The genes are TRBV10-3 and TRBJ2-1, with a tentative D call TRBD1 (6 bases). The germline CDR1 and CDR2 sequences are ENHRY and SYGVKD. This CDR3 contains 14 residues. The V end lost 4 bases, the J end lost 4 bases, and 11 bases lay between the germline ends. The CDR3: CAISGGQTYNEQFF. The CDR3 DNA reads TGTGCCATCAGTGGAGGACAGACATACAATGAGCAGTTCTTC.

This clonotype was seen more than once but under ten times. The chain employs TRBV6-1 and TRBJ2-3, with TRBD1 matching 9 bases. V lost 4 bases, J lost 5 bases, and 7 bases stayed unmatched. The length of the CDR3 is 15 residues. CDR1 is MNHNS, CDR2 SASEGT, per germline. The CDR3 coding sequence is TGTGCCAGCAGTGCACAGGGGGCAGGTATAGATACGCAGTATTTT. Its translation is CASSAQGAGIDTQYF.

This clonotype was observed a few times. V gene TRBV29-1 combines with J gene TRBJ2-7; 8 nucleotides match TRBD2. This CDR3 is 13 amino acids long. Germline V gene data show CDR1 as SQVTM and CDR2 as ANQGSEA. After removal of 6 bases from V and 0 bases from J, the junction contained 4 bases not matched to a gene. CDR3 bases: TGCAGCGTGAGGACTAGCCACTCCTACGAGCAGTACTTC. Translated, it gives CSVRTSHSYEQYF.

On this clonotype itself: The missing conserved phenylalanine or tryptophan at the end of this CDR3 makes a read error likely. The J gene is TRBJ2-1, the V gene TRBV12-3 or TRBV12-4; no reliable D call. The CDR3 has 11 amino acids. Trimming shortened V by 6 bases and J by 5 bases, and 5 bases separated the two germline ends. In DNA, the CDR3 is TGTGCCAGCAGCACCAACAATGAGCAGTTCTTA. Translated: CASSTNNEQFL.

The chain combines TRBV15 with TRBJ2-1; D is unclear. Trimming stripped 0 bases from V and 4 bases from J, with 10 bases between. Germline V gene data show CDR1 as LNHNV and CDR2 as YYDKDF (reference sequence). The CDR3 has 15 residues. The CDR3 loop reads CATSRDPGRYNEQFF. The CDR3 DNA is TGTGCCACCAGCAGAGATCCCGGCAGATACAATGAGCAGTTCTTC. The full variable domain, rest sourced from reference TRBV15 and TRBJ2-1, is DAMVIQNPRYQVTQFGKPVTLSCSQTLNHNVMYWYQQKSSQAPKLLFHYYDKDFNNEADTPDNFQSRRPNTSFCFLDIRSPGLGDTAMYLCATSRDPGRYNEQFFGPGTRLTVL.

In this sample, this clonotype turned up a few times. The chain has TRBV20-1 and TRBJ2-1; 7 nucleotides align to TRBD1. V shed 5 bases, J shed 9 bases, and the junction held 16 bases outside the gene matches. Germline V lookup: CDR1 DFQATT, CDR2 SNEGSKA (reference sequence). The CDR3 has 15 residues. CDR3 bases: TGCAGTGCTCTTAGAGTGGGACAGATCGTTGGTGAGCAGTTCTTC. It codes for CSALRVGQIVGEQFF.

This clonotype was seen a handful of times. The chain uses TRBV20-1 and TRBJ2-7; no definite D call. V was clipped by 6 bases and J by 4 bases, with 10 bases between them. Germline CDR1 is DFQATT and CDR2 is SNEGSKA (reference sequence). This CDR3 comprises 11 residues. The CDR3 DNA sequence: TGCAGTGCGGACCATAATTACGAGCAGTACGTC. As protein: CSADHNYEQYV.

This clonotype has ten or more counts. V usage is TRBV12-3 or TRBV12-4 and J usage is TRBJ2-4; the match to TRBD1 covers 9 bases. V was clipped by 4 bases and J by 3 bases; unmatched bases: 16. The length of the CDR3 is 19 residues. In DNA form, the CDR3 reads TGTGCCAGCAGTTCTAACAGGGGGCGATACTCCTTGGACAAAAACATTCAGTACTTC. Its translation: CASSSNRGRYSLDKNIQYF.

CDR3 in DNA: TGTGCCAGCAGTTACACAAAGCATGACGAGCAGTACGTC. Translated, it gives CASSYTKHDEQYV. The chain employs TRBV6-5 and TRBJ2-7; the D is unclear. V gave up 2 bases and J gave up 5 bases, with 10 bases separating them. Germline CDR1 is MNHEY and CDR2 is SVGAGI. This CDR3 comprises 13 residues.

The chain recombines TRBV29-1 with TRBJ2-1; D not resolved. CDR1 and CDR2 from the germline V gene are SQVTM and ANQGSEA. V was trimmed by 4 bases and J by 4 bases, leaving 5 bases between them. The CDR3 loop spans 11 amino acids. This CDR3 is CSVADYNEQFF. CDR3 sequence (DNA): TGCAGCGTTGCCGATTACAATGAGCAGTTCTTC.

This sequence joins TRBV9 and TRBJ2-1; TRBD1 agrees at 8 bases. After removal of 3 bases from V and 15 bases from J, the junction contained 20 bases not matched to a gene. CDR3 length: 16 amino acids. Germline V gene data show CDR1 as SGDLS and CDR2 as YYNGEE. CDR3 DNA sequence: TGTGCCAGCAGCGCCGACTGGGGACAGGTGGACGGCATAAGGTTCTTC. It translates to CASSADWGQVDGIRFF.

This clonotype was seen more than once but under ten times. This chain joins TRBV3-1 and TRBJ2-1; 10 nucleotides line up with TRBD2. Germline values: CDR1 LGHDT, CDR2 YNNKEL (reference sequence). CDR3 length: 18 amino acids. V lost 5 bases and J lost 4; bases outside the gene matches: 14. In DNA, the CDR3 is TGTGCCAGCAGCGCCCGGACTAGCGGAAGGCCCCCTTACAATGAGCAGTTCTTC. This gives the protein CASSARTSGRPPYNEQFF.

This clonotype was found a few times. The chain couples TRBV15 to TRBJ1-1; the match to TRBD1 covers 10 bases. This CDR3 comprises 15 residues. CDR1 is LNHNV, CDR2 YYDKDF, per germline (reference sequence). V dropped 9 bases and J dropped 2; count of bases not matched to a gene: 9. Written as DNA, the CDR3 is TGTGCCACGACCGGGACAGGGGCCACAAACACTGAAGCTTTCTTT. This codes for CATTGTGATNTEAFF.

This chain uses TRBV5-6 with TRBJ2-7; 10 nucleotides agree with TRBD2. The CDR3 sequence is 15 residues long. Germline loops: CDR1 SGHDT, CDR2 YYEEEE. The J segment lost 2 bases and the V segment lost 2 bases, leaving 4 bases of the junction unmatched. The CDR3 DNA follows: TGTGCCAGCAGCTTTGCTAGCGGGAGAACCTACGAGCAGTACTTC. Protein: CASSFASGRTYEQYF.

This clonotype came up many times. V is TRBV6-1 and J is TRBJ2-1; a possible D gene is TRBD1 (6 bases). CDR3 length equals 17 residues. The V end was cut by 5 bases, the J end by 4 bases, with 21 bases between. Germline CDR1 is MNHNS and CDR2 is SASEGT. The CDR3 protein is CASSQTLQGWEYNEQFF. Here the CDR3 DNA reads TGTGCCAGCAGTCAAACACTACAGGGTTGGGAATACAATGAGCAGTTCTTC.

The chain couples TRBV6-1 to TRBJ1-1, with D possibly being TRBD1 (6 bases). This CDR3 has 15 residues. Germline CDR1 MNHNS, CDR2 SASEGT. Trimming took off 6 bases at V and 0 bases at J, with 14 bases between the two ends. The CDR3 sequence: CASRTGSAMNTEAFF. CDR3 in DNA: TGTGCCAGCAGAACAGGGAGCGCGATGAACACTGAAGCTTTCTTT.

Ten or more counts support this clonotype. The rearrangement uses TRBV5-1 and TRBJ2-3, with 11 bases aligning to TRBD2. In germline, CDR1 is SGHRS, CDR2 YFSETQ. This CDR3 spans 17 amino acids. J gave up 4 bases and V 4 bases, and 11 bases lay outside the gene matches. DNA for the CDR3: TGCGCCAGCAGCCCGGGACTAGCGGCCGGGGGAGCAGATACGCAGTATTTT. It encodes CASSPGLAAGGADTQYF.

The chain links TRBV29-1 to TRBJ2-3; 12 nucleotides match TRBD2. The germline gives CDR1 SQVTM, CDR2 ANQGSEA. The CDR3 has 14 residues. V dropped 7 bases and J dropped 4; count of bases not matched to a gene: 6. CDR3 region: CSAPLAGGSDTQYF. In DNA form, the CDR3 reads TGCAGCGCCCCACTAGCGGGAGGATCAGATACGCAGTATTTT.

The chain recombines TRBV9 with TRBJ2-5; 7 nucleotides agree with TRBD1. In germline, CDR1 is SGDLS, CDR2 YYNGEE. This CDR3 has 12 residues. The V gene end was trimmed by 0 bases and the J gene end by 7 bases; junction bases not matched to a gene: 0. For the CDR3, the DNA is TGTGCCAGCAGCGTAGAGGGGGCGACCCAGTACTTC. Translating it yields CASSVEGATQYF. The entire variable domain, with the rest obtained from reference TRBV9 and TRBJ2-5, is as follows: DSGVTQTPKHLITATGQRVTLRCSPRSGDLSVYWYQQSLDQGLQFLIQYYNGEERAKGNILERFSAQQFPDLHSELNLSSLELGDSALYFCASSVEGATQYFGPGTRLLVL.

The V call is TRBV7-6, the J call TRBJ2-2; D may be TRBD1 or TRBD2 (5 bases each). Germline V gene data show CDR1 as SGHVS and CDR2 as FNYEAQ. Trimming shortened V by 5 bases and J by 2 bases, and 15 bases separated the two germline ends. This CDR3 is 16 amino acids long. The CDR3 here is CASSPAVGTNTGELFF. The CDR3 nucleotides read TGTGCCAGCAGCCCAGCTGTCGGGACCAACACCGGGGAGCTGTTTTTT.

The gene calls are TRBV15 and TRBJ2-1, with 13 bases aligning to TRBD2. Germline trimming cut 1 base from V and 4 bases from J; bases unmatched to any gene: 7. Per the germline V gene, CDR1 is LNHNV and CDR2 is YYDKDF (reference sequence). This CDR3 contains 18 residues. CDR3 bases: TGTGCCACCAGCAGAGTCCCGACTAGCGGGGGGATTTACAATGAGCAGTTCTTC. It translates to CATSRVPTSGGIYNEQFF.

At least ten counts were recorded for this clonotype. The CDR3 region is CASSKNIRISGTLKGTEAFF. The CDR3 DNA reads TGTGCCAGCAGTAAAAATATACGGATATCCGGGACACTTAAGGGGACTGAAGCTTTCTTT. V usage is TRBV6-1 and J usage is TRBJ1-1; perhaps TRBD1 as D (6 bases). This CDR3 spans 20 amino acids. Per the germline V gene, CDR1 is MNHNS and CDR2 is SASEGT. V was pared by 5 bases and J by 5 bases, with 33 bases between.

This clonotype showed up many times. This chain joins TRBV7-6 and TRBJ1-4, with a tentative D call TRBD1 (5 bases). Germline V gene lookup returns CDR1 SGHVS and CDR2 FNYEAQ. The CDR3 runs 18 residues. The V and J ends lost 1 base and 5 bases respectively, with 20 bases between them. CDR3 nucleotides: TGTGCCAGCAGCTTAGAGAGTTCATGGGGAAGACAGAATGAAAAACTGTTTTTT. It is translated as CASSLESSWGRQNEKLFF. Drawing the rest from reference TRBV7-6 and TRBJ1-4, the complete variable domain is GAGVSQSPRYKVTKRGQDVALRCDPISGHVSLYWYRQALGQGPEFLTYFNYEAQQDKSGLPNDRFSAERPEGSISTLTIQRTEQRDSAMYRCASSLESSWGRQNEKLFFGSGTQLSVL.

This clonotype appeared a few times. The V and J genes are TRBV5-1 and TRBJ1-1; D perhaps matches TRBD1 (6 bases). Germline values: CDR1 SGHRS, CDR2 YFSETQ. V shed 0 bases and J shed 5 bases, with 17 bases lying between them. The CDR3 runs 16 residues. CDR3 protein: CASSLGFTGSETEAFF. For the CDR3, the DNA is TGCGCCAGCAGCTTGGGGTTCACAGGGTCGGAGACTGAAGCTTTCTTT.

The chain is built from TRBV28 and TRBJ2-3, with 8 bases that match TRBD2. The CDR3 sequence is 15 residues long. Germline V lookup: CDR1 MDHEN, CDR2 SYDVKM. V dropped 6 bases and J dropped 1; count of bases not matched to a gene: 6. CDR3 region: CASSRGGVRTDTQYF. CDR3 DNA sequence: TGTGCCAGCAGCCGGGGGGGGGTACGCACAGATACGCAGTATTTT.

The chain carries TRBV27 and TRBJ2-3; D is uncertain. The CDR3 loop spans 15 amino acids. Trimming pared 5 bases from V and 2 bases from J, leaving 14 bases between. Germline values: CDR1 MNHEY, CDR2 SMNVEV (reference sequence). As DNA, the CDR3 is TGTGCCAGCAGTGCGACGTACCTACTCACAGATACGCAGTATTTT. Translating gives CASSATYLLTDTQYF.